This T cell receptor (beta chain) appears in the sequencing data of a study of blood T cells in healthy people across ages. The germline CDR1 and CDR2 sequences are SNHLY and FYNNEI. The CDR3 extends over 15 amino acids. Combining a sample-barcoded 5' primer with a J-beta primer mix, a second PCR ran for about 7 to 12 cycles. Every cDNA molecule carried a tag from a template-switch adaptor bearing 12 random nucleotides. TCRdb itself ran the 5' RACE reads through MiXCR, one entry per CDR3 protein. The sample lists around 710,000 distinct CDR3 sequences, roughly 47% occurring once. Details on this clonotype: The germline gene is not matched at one end of the junction; a read error may be the cause.

The sample comprised blood. This chain connects TRBV2 to TRBJ2-1; 12 nucleotides match TRBD2. This sequence originates from a woman aged 60-75 years in good health. The CDR3 is CASSGLAGRDNVQFF. The CDR3 DNA sequence: TGTGCCAGCAGCGGACTAGCGGGAAGGGACAATGTGCAGTTCTTC.